These 2 T cell receptor beta chains came from one sample sequenced in a study of T cells in Graves' hyperthyroidism and ophthalmopathy. RNA transcripts provided the source from which TCR beta CDR3 regions were amplified. With the HTBI primer set, the TCR CDR3 went through a first round of RT-PCR. TCRdb called the multiplex PCR reads again in MiXCR, with one record for every CDR3 protein. Among around 690,000 distinct CDR3 sequences listed, around 21% were seen once. Sequenced material: blood. All receptors come from a man aged 25 to 45 with Graves' ophthalmopathy.

Ten or more counts support this clonotype. The chain combines TRBV2 with TRBJ1-2, with 7 bases matching TRBD1. The V segment lost 10 bases and the J segment 7 bases; nucleotides outside the gene matches: 12. The length of the CDR3 is 13 residues. CDR1 is SNHLY and CDR2 is FYNNEI in the germline V gene. The CDR3 nucleotides are TGTGCCACAACAACCGGGACAGTGGCTGGCTACACCTTC. Translated, it gives CATTTGTVAGYTF. The variable domain in full, with the rest retrieved from reference TRBV2 and TRBJ1-2, is EPEVTQTPSHQVTQMGQEVILRCVPISNHLYFYWYRQILGQKVEFLVSFYNNEISEKSEIFDDQFSVERPDGSNFTLKIRSTKLEDSAMYFCATTTGTVAGYTFGSGTRLTVV.

This clonotype was counted at least ten times. The chain employs TRBV5-1 and TRBJ2-7; 11 nucleotides match TRBD1. CDR1 and CDR2 (germline): SGHRS, YFSETQ. Germline trimming cut 1 base from V and 4 bases from J; bases unmatched to any gene: 4. The CDR3 covers 15 residues. The CDR3 loop is CASSLKGQGVYEQYF. The CDR3 DNA reads as TGCGCCAGCAGCTTGAAGGGACAGGGGGTTTACGAGCAGTACTTC.